This paragraph covers one TCR beta chain sequence. The source of the sample is a study of blood T cell repertoires in COVID-19. In the study overall: Sources were T cells, B-cell-depleted T cells, or PBMCs; the material itself was cDNA or gDNA.

In the source study's methods: By means of reference gene primer amplification, nucleated cell counts were estimated. The data were produced by immunoSEQ multiplex PCR, yet TCRdb's version contains in-frame clones alone and is incomplete. That table supplies the V and J calls and clone size; D and trimming were determined from the DNA. The profile covers approximately 350,000 clones, with roughly 87% appearing a single time and 2.5% to 3.5% taken by the ten largest. Participants came from about two dozen US areas, aged about 18 to 95 years. Recovery among Cohort 3 donors was established by two negative PCRs, clearance, or symptom resolution. From germline, CDR1 is SGDLS and CDR2 YYNGEE. This CDR3 is 15 amino acids long. The ends lost 4 bases at V and 2 bases at J; junction bases unmatched: 8.

The TCR comes from a woman aged 25 to 45 who had recovered from COVID-19. The chain combines TRBV9 with TRBJ2-7; TRBD1 matches 8 bases. The sequencing sample was made of PBMCs or T cells enriched from blood (not recorded which). The CDR3 DNA reads TGTGCCAGCAGCCTTGGACAGGGCGACCCCTACGAGCAGTACTTC. It specifies CASSLGQGDPYEQYF.